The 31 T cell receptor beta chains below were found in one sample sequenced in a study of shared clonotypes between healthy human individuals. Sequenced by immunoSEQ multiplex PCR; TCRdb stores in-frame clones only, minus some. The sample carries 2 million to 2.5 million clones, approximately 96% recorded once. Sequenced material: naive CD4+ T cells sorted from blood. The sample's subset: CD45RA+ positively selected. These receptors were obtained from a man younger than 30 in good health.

For the CDR3, the DNA is TGTGCCAGCAGCTCGGGGGTCGGGACAGGGAGCACAGATACGCAGTATTTT. This codes for CASSSGVGTGSTDTQYF. The V gene is TRBV5-4, the J gene TRBJ2-3; TRBD1 agrees at 9 bases. Trimming at V came to 3 bases and at J to 0 bases, leaving 8 bases not matched to a gene. CDR1 and CDR2 from the germline V gene are SGHNT and YYREEE (reference sequence). The CDR3 has 17 residues.

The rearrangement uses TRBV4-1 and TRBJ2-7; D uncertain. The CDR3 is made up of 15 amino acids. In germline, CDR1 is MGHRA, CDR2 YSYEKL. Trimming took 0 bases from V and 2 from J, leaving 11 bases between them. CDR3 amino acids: CASSQDKALAYEQYF. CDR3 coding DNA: TGCGCCAGCAGCCAAGATAAAGCACTCGCCTACGAGCAGTACTTC.

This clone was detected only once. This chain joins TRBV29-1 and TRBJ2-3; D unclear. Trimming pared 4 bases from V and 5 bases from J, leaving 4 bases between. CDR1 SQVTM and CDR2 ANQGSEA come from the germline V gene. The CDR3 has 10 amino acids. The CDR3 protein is CSVGVDTQYF. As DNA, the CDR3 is TGCAGCGTTGGTGTAGATACGCAGTATTTT.

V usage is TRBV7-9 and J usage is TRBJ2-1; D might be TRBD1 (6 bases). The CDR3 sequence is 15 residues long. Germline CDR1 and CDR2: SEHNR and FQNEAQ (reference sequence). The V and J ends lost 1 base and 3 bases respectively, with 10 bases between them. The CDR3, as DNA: TGTGCCAGCAGCTTAGTTCAGGGGATCTACAATGAGCAGTTCTTC. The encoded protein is CASSLVQGIYNEQFF.

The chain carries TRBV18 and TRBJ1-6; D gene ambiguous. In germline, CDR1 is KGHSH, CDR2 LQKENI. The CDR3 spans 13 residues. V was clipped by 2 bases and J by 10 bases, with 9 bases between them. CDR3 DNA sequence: TGTGCCAGCTCACCAGGGAATCAGTCACCCCTCCACTTT. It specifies CASSPGNQSPLHF.

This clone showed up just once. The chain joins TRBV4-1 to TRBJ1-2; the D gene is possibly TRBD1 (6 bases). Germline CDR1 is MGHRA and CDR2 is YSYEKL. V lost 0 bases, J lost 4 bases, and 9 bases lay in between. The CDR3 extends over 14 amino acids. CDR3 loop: CASSQDTGTYGYTF. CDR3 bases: TGCGCCAGCAGCCAAGATACAGGGACCTATGGCTACACCTTC.

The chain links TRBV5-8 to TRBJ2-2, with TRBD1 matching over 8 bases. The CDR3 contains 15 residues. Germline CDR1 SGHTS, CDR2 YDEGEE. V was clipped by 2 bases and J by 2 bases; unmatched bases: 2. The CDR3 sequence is CASSFRGLNTGELFF. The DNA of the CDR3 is TGTGCCAGCAGCTTCAGGGGGCTTAACACCGGGGAGCTGTTTTTT.

DNA for the CDR3: TGTGCCAGCAGCTCTGTGACCTCGTATGGCTACACCTTC. As protein: CASSSVTSYGYTF. V is TRBV7-2 and J is TRBJ1-2; the D is unclear. The CDR3 loop spans 13 amino acids. V lost 4 bases and J 5 bases, leaving 11 bases between the germline ends. The germline V gene has CDR1 SGHTA and CDR2 FQGNSA. The variable domain in full, with the rest retrieved from reference TRBV7-2 and TRBJ1-2, is GAGVSQSPSNKVTEKGKDVELRCDPISGHTALYWYRQSLGQGLEFLIYFQGNSAPDKSGLPSDRFSAERTGGSVSTLTIQRTQQEDSAVYLCASSSVTSYGYTFGSGTRLTVV.

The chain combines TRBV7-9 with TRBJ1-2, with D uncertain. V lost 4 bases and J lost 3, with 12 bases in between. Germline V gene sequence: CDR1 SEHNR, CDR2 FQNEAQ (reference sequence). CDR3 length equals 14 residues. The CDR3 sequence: CASSSDTTYYGYTF. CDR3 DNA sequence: TGTGCCAGCAGCTCCGACACGACCTACTATGGCTACACCTTC.

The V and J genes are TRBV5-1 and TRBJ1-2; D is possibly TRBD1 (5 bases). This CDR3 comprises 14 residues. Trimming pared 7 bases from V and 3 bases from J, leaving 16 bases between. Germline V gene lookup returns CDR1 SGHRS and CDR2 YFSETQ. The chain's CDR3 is CASGREGGDYGYTF. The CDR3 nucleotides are TGCGCCAGCGGCCGGGAAGGAGGGGACTATGGCTACACCTTC.

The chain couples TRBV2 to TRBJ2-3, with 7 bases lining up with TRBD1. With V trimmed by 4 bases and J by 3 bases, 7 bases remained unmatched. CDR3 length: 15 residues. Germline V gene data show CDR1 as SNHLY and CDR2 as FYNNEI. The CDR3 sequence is CASSARTGGTDTQYF. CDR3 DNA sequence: TGTGCCAGCAGTGCCAGGACAGGCGGAACAGATACGCAGTATTTT.

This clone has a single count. CDR3 nucleotide sequence: TGCGCCAGCAGCCTTACAGGGACTAGCGGGCTGAAAGATACGCAGTATTTT. Translated, it gives CASSLTGTSGLKDTQYF. V and J are TRBV4-1 and TRBJ2-3; 12 nucleotides align to TRBD2. The CDR3 has 17 amino acids. Germline loops: CDR1 MGHRA, CDR2 YSYEKL. The junction had 10 bases not matched to a gene; V was cut back by 4 bases and J by 5 bases.

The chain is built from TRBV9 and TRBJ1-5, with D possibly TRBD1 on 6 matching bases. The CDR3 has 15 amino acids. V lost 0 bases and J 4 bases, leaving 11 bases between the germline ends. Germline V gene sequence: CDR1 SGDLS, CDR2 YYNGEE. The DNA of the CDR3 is TGTGCCAGCAGCGTAGATTCAGGGGTTAATCAGCCCCAGCATTTT. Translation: CASSVDSGVNQPQHF.

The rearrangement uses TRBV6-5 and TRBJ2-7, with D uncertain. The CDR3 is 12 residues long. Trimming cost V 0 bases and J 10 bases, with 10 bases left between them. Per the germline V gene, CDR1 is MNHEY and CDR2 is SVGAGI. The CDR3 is CASSYSFRPQYF. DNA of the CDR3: TGTGCCAGCAGTTACTCGTTCCGTCCCCAGTACTTC.

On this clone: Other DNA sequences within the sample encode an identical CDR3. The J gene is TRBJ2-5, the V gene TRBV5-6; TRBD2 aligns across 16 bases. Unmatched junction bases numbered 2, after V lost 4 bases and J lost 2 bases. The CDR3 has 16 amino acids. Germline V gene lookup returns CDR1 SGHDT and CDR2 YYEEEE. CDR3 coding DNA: TGTGCCAGCAGCGTGGGACTAGCGGGGGGGCAAGAGACCCAGTACTTC. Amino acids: CASSVGLAGGQETQYF.

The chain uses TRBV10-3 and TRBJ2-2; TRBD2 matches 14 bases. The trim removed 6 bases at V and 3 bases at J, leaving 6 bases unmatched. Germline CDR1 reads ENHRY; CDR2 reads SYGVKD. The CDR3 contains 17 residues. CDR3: CAIRRLAGGLDTGELFF. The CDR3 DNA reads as TGTGCCATCAGGCGACTAGCGGGGGGGCTCGACACCGGGGAGCTGTTTTTT.

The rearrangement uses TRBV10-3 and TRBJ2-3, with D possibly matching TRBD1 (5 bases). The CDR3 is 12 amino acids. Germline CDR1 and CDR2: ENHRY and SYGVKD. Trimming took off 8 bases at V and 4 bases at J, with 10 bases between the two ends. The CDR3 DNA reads TGTGCCATCGGCCTAGGGGCAGATACGCAGTATTTT. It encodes CAIGLGADTQYF.

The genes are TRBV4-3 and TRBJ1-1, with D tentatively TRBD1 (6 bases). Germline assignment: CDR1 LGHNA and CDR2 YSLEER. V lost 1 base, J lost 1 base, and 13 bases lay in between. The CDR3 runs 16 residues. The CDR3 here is CASSQGTALANTEAFF. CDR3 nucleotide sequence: TGCGCCAGCAGCCAAGGGACAGCACTAGCGAACACTGAAGCTTTCTTT.

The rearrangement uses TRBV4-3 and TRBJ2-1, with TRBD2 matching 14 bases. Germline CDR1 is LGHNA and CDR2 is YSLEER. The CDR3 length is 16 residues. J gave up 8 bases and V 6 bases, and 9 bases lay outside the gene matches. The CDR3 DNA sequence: TGCGCCAGCAGTCTGGGACTAGCGGGAGTTCTGGATGAGCAGTTCTTC. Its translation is CASSLGLAGVLDEQFF.

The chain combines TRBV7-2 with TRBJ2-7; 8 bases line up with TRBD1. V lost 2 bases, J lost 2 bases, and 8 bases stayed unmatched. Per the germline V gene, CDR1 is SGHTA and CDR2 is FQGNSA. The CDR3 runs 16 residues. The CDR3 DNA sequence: TGTGCCAGCAGCTTAACAGGGACAGGACCCACCTACGAGCAGTACTTC. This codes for CASSLTGTGPTYEQYF.

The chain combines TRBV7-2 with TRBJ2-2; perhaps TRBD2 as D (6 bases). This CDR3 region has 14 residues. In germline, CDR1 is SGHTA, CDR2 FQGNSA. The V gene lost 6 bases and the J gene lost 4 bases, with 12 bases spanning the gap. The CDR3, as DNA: TGTGCCAGCAGGCCCACTAGCTTCACCGGGGAGCTGTTTTTT. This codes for CASRPTSFTGELFF.

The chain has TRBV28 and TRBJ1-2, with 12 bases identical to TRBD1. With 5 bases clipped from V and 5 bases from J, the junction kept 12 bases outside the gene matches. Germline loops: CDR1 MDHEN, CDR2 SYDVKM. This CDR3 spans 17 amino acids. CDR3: CASSGLLRDRGLYGYTF. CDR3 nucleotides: TGTGCCAGCAGTGGACTGTTAAGGGACAGGGGGCTTTATGGCTACACCTTC.

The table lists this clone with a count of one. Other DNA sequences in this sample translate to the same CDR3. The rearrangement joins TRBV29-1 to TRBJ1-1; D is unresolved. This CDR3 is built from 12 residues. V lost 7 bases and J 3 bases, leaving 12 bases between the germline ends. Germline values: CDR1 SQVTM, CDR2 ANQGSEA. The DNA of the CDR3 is TGCAGCGGTAGCACTGGGTACACTGAAGCTTTCTTT. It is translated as CSGSTGYTEAFF.

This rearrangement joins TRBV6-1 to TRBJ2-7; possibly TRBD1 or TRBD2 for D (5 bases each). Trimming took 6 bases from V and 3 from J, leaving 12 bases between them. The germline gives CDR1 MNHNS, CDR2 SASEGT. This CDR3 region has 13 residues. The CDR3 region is CASRRGIDYEQYF. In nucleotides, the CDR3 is TGTGCCAGCAGGAGGGGAATCGACTACGAGCAGTACTTC.

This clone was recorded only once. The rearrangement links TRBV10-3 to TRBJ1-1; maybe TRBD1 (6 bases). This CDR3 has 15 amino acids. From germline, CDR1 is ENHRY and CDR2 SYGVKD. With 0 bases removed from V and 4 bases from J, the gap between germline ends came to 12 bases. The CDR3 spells CAISESGGGGTEAFF. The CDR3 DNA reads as TGTGCCATCAGTGAGTCAGGGGGTGGGGGCACTGAAGCTTTCTTT.

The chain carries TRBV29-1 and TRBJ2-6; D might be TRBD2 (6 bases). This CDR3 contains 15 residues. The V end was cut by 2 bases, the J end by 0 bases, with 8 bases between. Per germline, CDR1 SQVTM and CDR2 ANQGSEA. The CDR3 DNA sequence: TGCAGCGTTGAAATGCGGGGCTCTGGGGCCAACGTCCTGACTTTC. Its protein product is CSVEMRGSGANVLTF.

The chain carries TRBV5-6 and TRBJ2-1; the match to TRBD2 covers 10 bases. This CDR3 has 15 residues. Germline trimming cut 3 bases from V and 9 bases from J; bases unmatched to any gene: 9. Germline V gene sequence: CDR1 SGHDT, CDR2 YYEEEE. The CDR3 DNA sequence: TGTGCCAGCAGCTCGGGACTAGCGCTTCCCGGTGAGCAGTTCTTC. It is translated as CASSSGLALPGEQFF.

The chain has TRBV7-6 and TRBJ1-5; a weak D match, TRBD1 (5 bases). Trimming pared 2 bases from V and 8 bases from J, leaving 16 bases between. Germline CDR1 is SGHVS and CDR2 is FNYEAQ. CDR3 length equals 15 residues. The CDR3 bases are TGTGCCAGCAGCTTAAGTAAGGGACCCTGGGAGCCCCAGCATTTT. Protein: CASSLSKGPWEPQHF.

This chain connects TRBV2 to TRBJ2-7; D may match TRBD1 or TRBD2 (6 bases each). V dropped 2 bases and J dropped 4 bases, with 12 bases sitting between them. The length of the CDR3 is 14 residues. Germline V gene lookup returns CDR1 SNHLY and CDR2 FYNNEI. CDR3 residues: CASSEWGARYEQYF. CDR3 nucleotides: TGTGCCAGCAGTGAATGGGGGGCCCGGTACGAGCAGTACTTC.

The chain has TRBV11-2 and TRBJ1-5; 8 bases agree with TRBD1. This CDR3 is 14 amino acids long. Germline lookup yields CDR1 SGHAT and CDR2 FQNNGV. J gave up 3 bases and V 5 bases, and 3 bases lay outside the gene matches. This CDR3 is CASSRGQVNQPQHF. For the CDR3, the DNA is TGTGCCAGCAGCAGGGGACAGGTCAATCAGCCCCAGCATTTT.

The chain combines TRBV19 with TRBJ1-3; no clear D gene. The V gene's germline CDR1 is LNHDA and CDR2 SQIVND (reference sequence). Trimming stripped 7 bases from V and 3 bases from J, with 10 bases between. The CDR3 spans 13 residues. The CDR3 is CASKVRLGNTIYF. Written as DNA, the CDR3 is TGTGCCAGTAAGGTGCGGCTTGGAAACACCATATATTTT.